This T cell receptor beta chain was recorded in a study of long-term antiretroviral therapy in people with HIV. Study-level findings and limits: Regardless of time point, clones expanded before ART dominated the repertoire. It was observed that HIV repertoires exhibited narrower CDR3 length ranges than controls.

The CDR3 totals 14 residues. V shed 4 bases, J shed 2 bases, and the junction held 2 bases outside the gene matches. The V gene's germline CDR1 is SGHRS and CDR2 YFSETQ. Of note for this clone: Its antigen remains unidentified.

Sequencing relied on immunoSEQ assay v3.0, run at survey level. The target of sequencing was about 40,000-50,000 T-cell genomes per sample. Clones were sequenced by immunoSEQ multiplex PCR, and TCRdb holds only the in-frame ones, with some missing. The data show 34,000 or so clones, with roughly 94% seen just once and 3.5% to 4.5% held by the top ten. Treatment for every participant with HIV took place in the United States. The source material was unsorted PBMCs, sampled just over 5 years after starting antiretroviral therapy. The receptor was derived from a woman aged 50 to 60 with HIV. The chain combines TRBV5-1 with TRBJ2-7; 11 bases are a match to TRBD1. The CDR3 sequence is CASSLGQGAYEQYF. CDR3 DNA: TGCGCCAGCAGCCTGGGACAGGGGGCCTACGAGCAGTACTTC.